Listed below are T cell receptor beta chains from one sample, sequenced in a study of blood T cells in healthy people across ages. TCRdb reanalysed the 5' RACE reads using MiXCR and keeps one entry per CDR3 protein. The sample holds 790,000 or so distinct CDR3 sequences, roughly 46% seen once. The specimen was blood. These receptors originate from a man at least 80 years old in good health. The CDR3 runs from the conserved cysteine through the conserved F or W. The D gene is left open where the match is weak. Not every row has a clone size; where given, it reads once, few, many or a size class.

d_call	j_call	clone_size	v_call	cdr3_nt	cdr3_aa
TRBD2	TRBJ2-1	NA	TRBV5-1	TGCGCCAGCAGCCAAACGACTAGCGGGAGTTTGTCGCAGTTCTTC	CASSQTTSGSLSQFF
TRBD2	TRBJ2-3	medium-sized	TRBV7-3	TGTGCCAGCAGCCGAAGCGAGGCTAGCGGGAGTGTAGATACGCAGTATTTT	CASSRSEASGSVDTQYF
NA	TRBJ1-1	NA	TRBV27	TGTGCCAGCAGTCCCCATTCCGGGATGAACACTGAAGCTTTCTTT	CASSPHSGMNTEAFF
NA	TRBJ1-5	NA	TRBV12-3/TRBV12-4	TGTGCCAGCAGTACAGGGTTATGGCAGCCCCAGCATTTT	CASSTGLWQPQHF
TRBD2	TRBJ2-6	NA	TRBV4-3	TGCGCCAGCAGCCAAGAATGGAGGAGCGGGAGGTCCCTCTCTGGGGCCAACGTCCTGACTTTC	CASSQEWRSGRSLSGANVLTF
NA	TRBJ2-7	NA	TRBV28	TGTGCCAGCAGTTTACTGACGGGAATGAGCTCCTACGAGCAGTACTTC	CASSLLTGMSSYEQYF
NA	TRBJ2-4	few	TRBV6-5	TGTGCCAGCAGTGATGGGCACACAAGCATTCAGTACTTC	CASSDGHTSIQYF
NA	TRBJ2-6	NA	TRBV6-4	TGTGCCAGCAGTCCGGGACACACTGGGGCCAACGTCCTGACTTTC	CASSPGHTGANVLTF
NA	TRBJ2-7	few	TRBV5-1	TGCGCCAGCAGCGGAGGGGGTGGGGGTATCGAGCAGTACTTC	CASSGGGGGIEQYF
NA	TRBJ2-7	few	TRBV11-3	TGTGCCAGCAGGGCTGGAGGGGCCGAGCAGTACTTC	CASRAGGAEQYF
NA	TRBJ2-7	few	TRBV5-1	TGCGCCAGCAGCAAGGTCAGGGAGGCCGTCGAGCAGTACTTC	CASSKVREAVEQYF
TRBD2	TRBJ2-1	many	TRBV29-1	TGCAGCGCCCGGCCTAGCGGCTCCTACAATGAGCAGTTCTTC	CSARPSGSYNEQFF
NA	TRBJ2-2	NA	TRBV11-2	TGTGCCAGCAGCTTAGGTTCGTGGGAGCCGAACACCGGGGAGCTGTTTTTT	CASSLGSWEPNTGELFF
TRBD1	TRBJ2-4	NA	TRBV12-3/TRBV12-4	TGTGCCAGCAGAACGGGACAGCAAAACATTCAGTACTTC	CASRTGQQNIQYF
TRBD2	TRBJ2-1	NA	TRBV6-2/TRBV6-3	TGTGCCAGCAGTTACTCGAGACTAGCGAACAATGAGCAGTTCTTC	CASSYSRLANNEQFF
TRBD2	TRBJ2-5	many	TRBV7-7	TGTGCCAGCAGCTCGTTGGGGAGGGCTGAGGAGACCCAGTACTTC	CASSSLGRAEETQYF
NA	TRBJ2-3	NA	TRBV6-5	TGTGCCAGCAGTTTCATCCAGGGCACAGATACGCAGTATTTT	CASSFIQGTDTQYF
NA	TRBJ1-2	NA	TRBV20-1	TGCAGTGCTACAGGGTTTAACTATGGCTACACCTTC	CSATGFNYGYTF
NA	TRBJ1-1	few	TRBV5-1	TGCGCCAGCAGCTTGGAGAGGGCAACTGAAGCTTTCTTT	CASSLERATEAFF
TRBD2	TRBJ2-1	NA	TRBV15	TGTGCCACCAGCAACTCCCAGGGGGTAGCGGGGGGTTACAATGAGCAGTTCTTC	CATSNSQGVAGGYNEQFF
NA	TRBJ2-5	few	TRBV11-2	TGTGCCAGCAGCTTAGACTGGGCCGTTCAAGAGACCCAGTACTTC	CASSLDWAVQETQYF
NA	TRBJ1-4	NA	TRBV29-1	TGCAGCGTTCAAGGGTCCAATGAAAAACTGTTTTTT	CSVQGSNEKLFF
TRBD1	TRBJ1-6	NA	TRBV20-1	TGCAGTGCTACCGGGACAGGGATCTATAATTCACCCCTCCACTTT	CSATGTGIYNSPLHF
TRBD1	TRBJ2-3	NA	TRBV7-9	TGTGCCAGCAGCCCGGGACAGGGGTACACAGATACGCAGTATTTT	CASSPGQGYTDTQYF
TRBD2	TRBJ2-3	NA	TRBV20-1	TGCAGTGCTTTAGCGGGATCCTCTAGCACAGATACGCAGTATTTT	CSALAGSSSTDTQYF
TRBD1	TRBJ1-2	NA	TRBV27	TGTGCCAGCAGTGACCAGGGGGCCTATGGCTACACCTTC	CASSDQGAYGYTF
NA	TRBJ2-7	many	TRBV20-1	TGCAGTGCTAGGGCTAGGAGCGACGAGCAGTACTTC	CSARARSDEQYF
NA	TRBJ1-4	many	TRBV7-2	TGTGCCAGCAGCTTGGGCGGAACAACTAATGAAAAACTGTTTTTT	CASSLGGTTNEKLFF
TRBD2	TRBJ2-5	NA	TRBV7-8	TGTGCCAGCAGCCGTATTGGCGGGAGAGGTGAGACCCAGTACTTC	CASSRIGGRGETQYF
TRBD2	TRBJ2-3	many	TRBV27	TGTGCCAGCAGATTCGGGACTAGGGGGGTAGATACGCAGTATTTT	CASRFGTRGVDTQYF
NA	TRBJ2-2	once	TRBV5-1	TGCGCCAGCAGACCGGGGGGCGGAACCGGGGAGCTGTTTTTT	CASRPGGGTGELFF
NA	TRBJ2-5	NA	TRBV18	TGTGCCAGCTCCCGTGAGATCACCTACCAAGAGACCCAGTACTTC	CASSREITYQETQYF
NA	TRBJ2-7	few	TRBV7-2	TGTGCCAGCAGCTTAGTAGCCAGAGAGAACGAGCAGTACTTC	CASSLVARENEQYF
TRBD1	TRBJ1-1	NA	TRBV25-1	TGTGCCAGCACTCAGGGGGGGACTCTTTGGGCTGAAGCTTTCTTT	CASTQGGTLWAEAFF
TRBD1	TRBJ2-5	NA	TRBV11-2	TGTGCCAGCAGCGATACAGGGGAAGAGACCCAGTACTTC	CASSDTGEETQYF
NA	TRBJ2-6	NA	TRBV10-2	TGCGCCGCACAAGGGGGATTCGTCTCTGGGGCCAACGTCCTGACTTTC	CAAQGGFVSGANVLTF
TRBD2	TRBJ2-7	NA	TRBV29-1	TGCAGCGTTGATAGGACTAGCGGACACAATGAGCAGTACTTC	CSVDRTSGHNEQYF
NA	TRBJ2-7	NA	TRBV6-4	TGTGCCAGCAGTGAGGAAAGCTCCTACGAGCAGTACTTC	CASSEESSYEQYF
NA	TRBJ2-1	NA	TRBV30	TGTGCCTGGAGTGTACGCCGGTCCGGAGGTGAGCAGTTCTTC	CAWSVRRSGGEQFF
NA	TRBJ2-3	few	TRBV6-6	TGTGCCAGCAGTCCGCGCCAAAGGACAGATACGCAGTATTTT	CASSPRQRTDTQYF